One and the same sample provided the 7 T cell receptor beta chains below, sequenced in a study of cytomegalovirus exposure and HLA in healthy donors. PCR used 60 Vbeta primers and 13 Jbeta primers. Repertoires were generated with immunoSEQ multiplex PCR, while TCRdb's copy carries only in-frame clones and drops some. The table has more than 95,000 clones, around four fifths seen once; the top ten hold approximately 1.9%. The specimen sequenced was PBMCs. The receptors come from a woman between 40 and 50 years old in good health and CMV-seronegative.

The chain couples TRBV27 to TRBJ1-4; no clear D. The CDR3 extends over 18 amino acids. Germline values: CDR1 MNHEY, CDR2 SMNVEV (reference sequence). V lost 5 bases to trimming and J lost 0 bases, with 19 bases between them. The CDR3 region is CASSPRQAATSTNEKLFF. Here the CDR3 DNA reads TGTGCCAGCAGTCCCCGGCAGGCAGCCACCTCAACTAATGAAAAACTGTTTTTT.

The chain joins TRBV5-1 to TRBJ1-1; weak D call: TRBD1 (6 bases). Trimming took off 0 bases at V and 1 base at J, with 13 bases between the two ends. The germline CDR1 and CDR2 sequences are SGHRS and YFSETQ. There are 16 residues in the CDR3. The CDR3 DNA follows: TGCGCCAGCAGCTTGGAAGGTTACAGGGCGAACACTGAAGCTTTCTTT. Its translation is CASSLEGYRANTEAFF.

V gene TRBV11-2 combines with J gene TRBJ1-2, with TRBD1 matching 7 bases. The CDR3 runs 16 residues. Looked up from germline, CDR1 is SGHAT and CDR2 is FQNNGV. V dropped 5 bases and J dropped 4; count of bases not matched to a gene: 13. CDR3: CASSPQTGQVFYGYTF. CDR3 bases: TGTGCCAGCAGCCCACAGACAGGGCAAGTCTTCTATGGCTACACCTTC. The variable domain in full, with the rest retrieved from reference TRBV11-2 and TRBJ1-2, is EAGVAQSPRYKIIEKRQSVAFWCNPISGHATLYWYQQILGQGPKLLIQFQNNGVVDDSQLPKDRFSAERLKGVDSTLKIQPAKLEDSAVYLCASSPQTGQVFYGYTFGSGTRLTVV.

The chain uses TRBV6-5 and TRBJ2-1, with D maybe TRBD2 (6 bases). Trimming left V 5 bases short and J 0 bases short, with 11 bases between. Germline values: CDR1 MNHEY, CDR2 SVGAGI. The CDR3 covers 15 residues. The CDR3: CASSQSGDSYNEQFF. The CDR3, as DNA: TGTGCCAGCAGTCAGTCGGGAGACTCCTACAATGAGCAGTTCTTC.

This rearrangement joins TRBV2 to TRBJ1-2, with 11 positions matching TRBD1. This CDR3 region has 12 residues. After removal of 7 bases from V and 8 bases from J, the junction contained 3 bases not matched to a gene. Germline CDR1 and CDR2: SNHLY and FYNNEI. CDR3 DNA: TGTGCCAGCAAGGGGGACAGGGGGGGCTACACCTTC. It is translated as CASKGDRGGYTF.

CDR3 nucleotides: TGTGCCAGCAGGAATATAGGCTCCGGGACAGGGACCTATGATCAGCCCCAGCATTTT. Its translation is CASRNIGSGTGTYDQPQHF. The J gene is TRBJ1-5, the V gene TRBV28; 9 bases line up with TRBD1. Germline CDR1 MDHEN, CDR2 SYDVKM. V dropped 6 bases and J dropped 5; count of bases not matched to a gene: 20. The length of the CDR3 is 19 residues. The complete variable domain, with remaining parts taken from reference TRBV28 and TRBJ1-5, reads DVKVTQSSRYLVKRTGEKVFLECVQDMDHENMFWYRQDPGLGLRLIYFSYDVKMKEKGDIPEGYSVSREKKERFSLILESASTNQTSMYLCASRNIGSGTGTYDQPQHFGDGTRLSIL.

The chain couples TRBV5-1 to TRBJ2-3, with 15 bases fitting TRBD2. V dropped 0 bases and J dropped 5; count of bases not matched to a gene: 1. Looked up from germline, CDR1 is SGHRS and CDR2 is YFSETQ. CDR3 length: 16 amino acids. The CDR3 DNA reads as TGCGCCAGCAGCTTGGGGACTAGCGGGAGGGAAGATACGCAGTATTTT. This codes for CASSLGTSGREDTQYF.